What follows are 12 T cell receptor beta chains derived from one specimen sequenced in a study of blood T cell repertoires in COVID-19. Assay: immunoSEQ multiplex PCR; the TCRdb copy retains only in-frame clones and omits some. The data contain under 85,000 clones, about 90% of them seen just once; the ten biggest clones take up 16%. The sequencing sample was made of peripheral blood. These receptors were taken from a middle-aged man with COVID-19, enrolled during active disease.

The gene calls are TRBV5-5 and TRBJ1-1, with TRBD1 identical over 7 bases. V shed 3 bases and J 11 bases; nucleotides not matched to a gene: 10. Germline CDR1 reads SGHKS; CDR2 reads YYEKEE (reference sequence). The CDR3 is made up of 13 amino acids. In nucleotides, the CDR3 is TGTGCCAGCAGCTCCATAAGACAGGGCCGGGCTTTCTTT. The encoded protein is CASSSIRQGRAFF.

The chain has TRBV9 and TRBJ2-2; D remains unclear. This CDR3 has 13 amino acids. The V gene's germline CDR1 is SGDLS and CDR2 YYNGEE. The V end was cut by 6 bases, the J end by 4 bases, with 10 bases between. The CDR3 is CASTQSSTGELFF. The CDR3 coding sequence is TGTGCCAGCACACAGAGCTCCACCGGGGAGCTGTTTTTT.

This chain connects TRBV6-5 to TRBJ2-7; D is ambiguous. Germline loops: CDR1 MNHEY, CDR2 SVGAGI. The V gene lost 5 bases and the J gene lost 7 bases, with 12 bases spanning the gap. This CDR3 comprises 12 residues. CDR3 amino acids: CASSNQYAEQYF. CDR3 coding DNA: TGTGCCAGCAGTAATCAATATGCGGAGCAGTACTTC.

The genes are TRBV30 and TRBJ2-1, with 8 bases that match TRBD2. With V trimmed by 3 bases and J by 5 bases, 6 bases remained unmatched. The germline gives CDR1 GTSNPN, CDR2 SVGIG (reference sequence). The CDR3 is made up of 14 amino acids. The chain's CDR3 is CAWRIAGRHNEQFF. The CDR3 coding sequence is TGTGCCTGGAGAATAGCGGGGCGACACAATGAGCAGTTCTTC. Using reference TRBV30 and TRBJ2-1 for the parts outside the CDR3, the full variable domain is SQTIHQWPATLVQPVGSPLSLECTVEGTSNPNLYWYRQAAGRGLQLLFYSVGIGQISSEVPQNLSASRPQDRQFILSSKKLLLSDSGFYLCAWRIAGRHNEQFFGPGTRLTVL.

V is TRBV5-1 and J is TRBJ2-7; 7 bases map to TRBD1. J lost 3 bases, V lost 4 bases, and 10 bases had no gene match. The germline CDR1 and CDR2 sequences are SGHRS and YFSETQ. The CDR3 sequence is 15 residues long. In nucleotides, the CDR3 is TGCGCCAGCAGCGCCCAACCGGACAGGCTCTACGAGCAGTACTTC. This gives the protein CASSAQPDRLYEQYF.

The chain recombines TRBV7-2 with TRBJ1-2, with D hard to call. Germline CDR1 and CDR2: SGHTA and FQGNSA. V was clipped by 8 bases and J by 8 bases, with 27 bases between them. The CDR3 extends over 16 amino acids. This chain's CDR3 is CASQVSVGRRAKGYTF. The CDR3 region has the DNA TGTGCCAGCCAGGTTTCAGTTGGGCGGAGGGCGAAAGGCTACACCTTC.

V and J are TRBV6-5 and TRBJ2-7, with 9 bases aligning to TRBD1. Germline trimming cut 0 bases from V and 4 bases from J; bases unmatched to any gene: 7. From germline, CDR1 is MNHEY and CDR2 SVGAGI. The CDR3 runs 16 residues. The CDR3 sequence: CASSYSLTGGEYEQYF. The CDR3 DNA follows: TGTGCCAGCAGTTACTCATTGACAGGGGGAGAATACGAGCAGTACTTC.

This chain joins TRBV3-1 (or the pseudogene TRBV3-2) and TRBJ1-1; perhaps TRBD1 as D (6 bases). The CDR3 is made up of 14 amino acids. With 6 bases removed from V and 5 bases from J, the gap between germline ends came to 16 bases. The germline V gene encodes CDR1 LGHDT and CDR2 YNNKEL (reference sequence). The CDR3 DNA sequence: TGTGCCAGCAGTCAACAGGGTTTCGGTACTGAAGCTTTCTTT. It specifies CASSQQGFGTEAFF.

This clone has only a few counts. The gene calls are TRBV12-3 or TRBV12-4 and TRBJ1-6; D is undetermined. CDR3 length equals 12 residues. Deletions cut 5 bases from V and 11 bases from J, with 10 bases between. The CDR3 loop reads CASSLPGAPLHF. Here the CDR3 DNA reads TGTGCCAGCAGTCTCCCGGGAGCACCCCTCCACTTT.

The gene calls are TRBV9 and TRBJ1-4, with 8 positions matching TRBD1. From germline, CDR1 is SGDLS and CDR2 YYNGEE. This CDR3 has 14 residues. V lost 2 bases to trimming and J lost 7 bases; unmatched junction nucleotides: 4. The CDR3 protein is CASSVTGGSEKLFF. Here the CDR3 DNA reads TGTGCCAGCAGCGTCACAGGGGGGAGTGAAAAACTGTTTTTT.

The chain combines TRBV18 with TRBJ2-7; a weak D match, TRBD1 (6 bases). Trimming shortened V by 0 bases and J by 6 bases, and 12 bases separated the two germline ends. CDR1 is KGHSH and CDR2 is LQKENI in the germline V gene. The CDR3 totals 14 residues. CDR3 residues: CASSPPSKQGEQYF. The CDR3 DNA follows: TGTGCCAGCTCACCACCGAGCAAACAGGGCGAGCAGTACTTC.

This chain links TRBV7-6 with TRBJ1-2; weak D call: TRBD1 (6 bases). Trimming cost V 5 bases and J 4 bases, with 17 bases left between them. CDR3 length: 15 amino acids. Germline loops: CDR1 SGHVS, CDR2 FNYEAQ. The CDR3 spells CASSPQTGGGYGYTF. The CDR3 DNA reads TGTGCCAGCAGCCCCCAGACGGGAGGGGGCTATGGCTACACCTTC.